Below are 31 T cell receptor beta chains sequenced from a single sample in a study of blood T cell repertoires in COVID-19. The data were produced by immunoSEQ multiplex PCR, yet TCRdb's version contains in-frame clones alone and is incomplete. The table includes about 140,000 clones, around nine tenths detected once. Material for sequencing was peripheral blood. The receptor source for this set is a human donor in a cohort sampled during active COVID-19.

The CDR3 loop is CASKSGGTDTQYF. As DNA, the CDR3 is TGTGCCAGCAAGAGCGGGGGCACAGATACGCAGTATTTT. The chain carries TRBV28 and TRBJ2-3; 7 bases map to TRBD2. This CDR3 spans 13 amino acids. Germline loops: CDR1 MDHEN, CDR2 SYDVKM. V was clipped by 7 bases and J by 1 base; unmatched bases: 2. The full variable domain, in which reference TRBV28 and TRBJ2-3 provide the parts outside the CDR3, is DVKVTQSSRYLVKRTGEKVFLECVQDMDHENMFWYRQDPGLGLRLIYFSYDVKMKEKGDIPEGYSVSREKKERFSLILESASTNQTSMYLCASKSGGTDTQYFGPGTRLTVL.

V is TRBV28 and J is TRBJ1-4, with D possibly being TRBD1 (6 bases). Trimming stripped 2 bases from V and 6 bases from J, with 13 bases between. Germline V gene data show CDR1 as MDHEN and CDR2 as SYDVKM. The CDR3 consists of 15 residues. CDR3 sequence: CASSLRQGLDEKLFF. The CDR3 DNA is TGTGCCAGCAGTTTAAGGCAGGGGTTGGATGAAAAACTGTTTTTT.

This clone was seen a handful of times. V usage is TRBV6-5 and J usage is TRBJ1-1, with unresolved D. The CDR3 is made up of 14 amino acids. Germline loops: CDR1 MNHEY, CDR2 SVGAGI. Trimming took off 6 bases at V and 4 bases at J, with 15 bases between the two ends. CDR3 region: CASSPTLQPTEAFF. The CDR3 region has the DNA TGTGCCAGCAGCCCCACGTTACAGCCCACTGAAGCTTTCTTT.

The rearrangement links TRBV11-3 to TRBJ1-6; possible D gene TRBD1, 5 bases. CDR3 length equals 12 residues. V was trimmed by 4 bases and J by 14 bases, leaving 12 bases between them. Per the germline V gene, CDR1 is SGHNT and CDR2 is YENEEA. As DNA, the CDR3 is TGTGCCAGCAGCTCAATCGGGGGAACCCTCCACTTT. Its translation is CASSSIGGTLHF.

This chain connects TRBV6-5 to TRBJ2-7; maybe TRBD2 (5 bases). Germline V gives CDR1 MNHEY, CDR2 SVGAGI. V gave up 2 bases and J gave up 2 bases, with 13 bases separating them. The CDR3 runs to 15 residues. CDR3 sequence reads: CASSYAPGSAYEQYF. The CDR3 nucleotides read TGTGCCAGCAGTTACGCCCCGGGGAGTGCCTACGAGCAGTACTTC.

This chain links TRBV11-2 with TRBJ2-3; no clear D. Trimming cost V 2 bases and J 10 bases, with 10 bases left between them. The CDR3 spans 12 residues. The germline V gene encodes CDR1 SGHAT and CDR2 FQNNGV. CDR3 in amino acids: CASSLQKFPQYF. CDR3 nucleotides: TGTGCCAGCAGCTTACAGAAGTTCCCGCAGTATTTT.

This clone was found once. This sequence joins TRBV12-3 or TRBV12-4 and TRBJ1-5; D not certain. Deletions cut 3 bases from V and 5 bases from J, with 8 bases between. The CDR3 consists of 13 residues. As DNA, the CDR3 is TGTGCCAGCAGTTTGACCGGGGATCAGCCCCAGCATTTT. Its protein is CASSLTGDQPQHF.

In this sample, this clone turned up once. This chain connects TRBV5-1 to TRBJ1-2; TRBD1 matches 10 bases. The ends lost 4 bases at V and 4 bases at J; junction bases unmatched: 10. CDR1 and CDR2 (germline): SGHRS, YFSETQ. This CDR3 contains 16 residues. The CDR3 DNA reads as TGCGCCAGCAGCAACAAACGGACAGGGGGAATCTATGGCTACACCTTC. It yields the protein CASSNKRTGGIYGYTF.

The chain couples TRBV19 to TRBJ2-5; no clear D gene. Per the germline V gene, CDR1 is LNHDA and CDR2 is SQIVND (reference sequence). Trimming pared 5 bases from V and 5 bases from J, leaving 12 bases between. There are 13 residues in the CDR3. The DNA of the CDR3 is TGTGCCAGTAGTGCATCAGTGAAGGAGACCCAGTACTTC. Residues: CASSASVKETQYF.

This clone was picked up a small number of times. The gene calls are TRBV19 and TRBJ2-3; 8 nucleotides line up with TRBD2. CDR1 and CDR2 (germline): LNHDA, SQIVND (reference sequence). V lost 5 bases and J lost 5; bases outside the gene matches: 6. The CDR3 sequence is 14 residues long. The DNA for the CDR3 is TGTGCCAGTAGTCGAGTAGCGGGACAAGATACGCAGTATTTT. Translating gives CASSRVAGQDTQYF.

The CDR3 DNA sequence: TGTGCCAGCAGTTTAAACGGTTTCTACACCTTC. This translates into CASSLNGFYTF. V is TRBV28 and J is TRBJ1-2; D is uncertain. The CDR3 is 11 residues long. V lost 2 bases and J 10 bases, leaving 8 bases between the germline ends. Germline CDR1 MDHEN, CDR2 SYDVKM.

This chain connects TRBV3-1 (or the pseudogene TRBV3-2) to TRBJ1-1, with TRBD1 identical over 8 bases. Trimming took 5 bases from V and 7 from J; bases not matched to a gene: 12. This CDR3 contains 15 residues. Germline-derived CDR1 and CDR2 are LGHDT and YNNKEL (reference sequence). The CDR3 DNA follows: TGTGCCAGCAGCACCCGTAACGGGACAGGACTTGAAGCTTTCTTT. It specifies CASSTRNGTGLEAFF.

The V call is TRBV3-1 (or the pseudogene TRBV3-2), the J call TRBJ2-3; 10 bases are shared with TRBD2. The trim removed 1 base at V and 6 bases at J, leaving 4 bases unmatched. In germline, CDR1 is LGHDT, CDR2 YNNKEL (reference sequence). CDR3 length equals 15 residues. The CDR3 spells CASSQASGRADTQYF. In DNA, the CDR3 is TGTGCCAGCAGCCAAGCGAGCGGGAGGGCCGATACGCAGTATTTT.

V is TRBV11-2 and J is TRBJ2-1, with D possibly TRBD2 on 5 matching bases. Germline V gives CDR1 SGHAT, CDR2 FQNNGV. V dropped 1 base and J dropped 5 bases, with 15 bases sitting between them. The CDR3 runs 16 residues. The CDR3 bases are TGTGCCAGCAGCTTAGCCCCCCGGGGTGGCCACAATGAGCAGTTCTTC. Amino acids: CASSLAPRGGHNEQFF.

The genes are TRBV11-2 and TRBJ2-7, with D possibly TRBD2 on 6 matching bases. CDR3 length equals 18 residues. Per germline, CDR1 SGHAT and CDR2 FQNNGV. V lost 0 bases, J lost 2 bases, and 20 bases lay in between. The CDR3 bases are TGTGCCAGCAGCTTAGATAGGGAGGCTAGGCCAGGGCCCTACGAGCAGTACTTC. Translated: CASSLDREARPGPYEQYF.

V and J are TRBV28 and TRBJ2-1; 11 bases fit TRBD2. Germline CDR1 is MDHEN and CDR2 is SYDVKM. Losses at the gene ends were 4 bases for V and 0 bases for J; bases not matched to a gene: 14. The CDR3 sequence is 20 residues long. The DNA of the CDR3 is TGTGCCAGCAGTTCTCCAGGACTAGCGGGCCAACTAAGCTCCTACAATGAGCAGTTCTTC. Protein: CASSSPGLAGQLSSYNEQFF. Drawing the rest from reference TRBV28 and TRBJ2-1, the complete variable domain is DVKVTQSSRYLVKRTGEKVFLECVQDMDHENMFWYRQDPGLGLRLIYFSYDVKMKEKGDIPEGYSVSREKKERFSLILESASTNQTSMYLCASSSPGLAGQLSSYNEQFFGPGTRLTVL.

The V gene is TRBV6-2 or TRBV6-3, the J gene TRBJ2-1, with TRBD2 identical over 16 bases. V was clipped by 5 bases and J by 0 bases; unmatched bases: 10. The germline V gene encodes CDR1 MNHEY and CDR2 SVGEGT. The CDR3 has 20 amino acids. Written as DNA, the CDR3 is TGTGCCAGCAGTCATCCCCGGGGACTAGCGGGGGGGAGCTCCTACAATGAGCAGTTCTTC. It translates to CASSHPRGLAGGSSYNEQFF.

The chain uses TRBV19 and TRBJ2-2; D gene unclear. The CDR3 consists of 13 residues. From germline, CDR1 is LNHDA and CDR2 SQIVND (reference sequence). Trimming removed 4 bases from V and 7 bases from J, with 10 bases in between. The CDR3 bases are TGTGCCAGTAGTACCAATCGCGGCGGGGAGCTGTTTTTT. This codes for CASSTNRGGELFF. Combining the CDR3 with reference TRBV19 and TRBJ2-2 gives the whole variable domain DGGITQSPKYLFRKEGQNVTLSCEQNLNHDAMYWYRQDPGQGLRLIYYSQIVNDFQKGDIAEGYSVSREKKESFPLTVTSAQKNPTAFYLCASSTNRGGELFFGEGSRLTVL.

V gene TRBV5-1 combines with J gene TRBJ1-2; 9 nucleotides line up with TRBD1. V was clipped by 5 bases and J by 1 base; unmatched bases: 9. This CDR3 contains 16 residues. In germline, CDR1 is SGHRS, CDR2 YFSETQ. The CDR3: CASRATGTGLNYGYTF. The CDR3 DNA reads as TGCGCCAGCAGGGCGACCGGGACAGGGCTTAACTATGGCTACACCTTC. The whole variable domain, filled in from reference TRBV5-1 and TRBJ1-2, reads KAGVTQTPRYLIKTRGQQVTLSCSPISGHRSVSWYQQTPGQGLQFLFEYFSETQRNKGNFPGRFSGRQFSNSRSEMNVSTLELGDSALYLCASRATGTGLNYGYTFGSGTRLTVV.

V usage is TRBV19 and J usage is TRBJ2-3, with 8 nucleotides matching TRBD1. The CDR3 has 15 amino acids. Per germline, CDR1 LNHDA and CDR2 SQIVND (reference sequence). After removal of 6 bases from V and 1 base from J, the junction contained 6 bases not matched to a gene. The CDR3 DNA sequence: TGTGCCAGTAGCCAGACAGGGGTCGGCACAGATACGCAGTATTTT. Translated, it gives CASSQTGVGTDTQYF. The full variable domain, in which reference TRBV19 and TRBJ2-3 provide the parts outside the CDR3, is DGGITQSPKYLFRKEGQNVTLSCEQNLNHDAMYWYRQDPGQGLRLIYYSQIVNDFQKGDIAEGYSVSREKKESFPLTVTSAQKNPTAFYLCASSQTGVGTDTQYFGPGTRLTVL.

This clone was seen a handful of times. This chain connects TRBV30 to TRBJ2-2; 14 bases agree with TRBD2. CDR1 and CDR2 (germline): GTSNPN, SVGIG (reference sequence). V was pared by 7 bases and J by 4 bases, with 11 bases of the junction left unmatched. There are 17 residues in the CDR3. The CDR3, as DNA: TGTGCCTCGGCTTGGACTAGCGGGGGGCGGGGCACCGGGGAGCTGTTTTTT. Translated: CASAWTSGGRGTGELFF.

This clone has just a few counts. V is TRBV7-9 and J is TRBJ1-6; tentative D call: TRBD1 (5 bases). Germline loops: CDR1 SEHNR, CDR2 FQNEAQ (reference sequence). The CDR3 spans 15 residues. The V and J ends lost 5 bases and 6 bases respectively, with 14 bases between them. The CDR3 nucleotides are TGTGCCAGCAGCCAGGCGAGACAGCTTAATTCACCCCTCCACTTT. Its translation is CASSQARQLNSPLHF. Full variable domain (remainder filled in from reference TRBV7-9 and TRBJ1-6): DTGVSQNPRHKITKRGQNVTFRCDPISEHNRLYWYRQTLGQGPEFLTYFQNEAQLEKSRLLSDRFSAERPKGSFSTLEIQRTEQGDSAMYLCASSQARQLNSPLHFGNGTRLTVT.

The CDR3 DNA follows: TGTGCCAGCAGCTTTCAGGTGAACTATGGCTACACCTTC. Its protein product is CASSFQVNYGYTF. The gene calls are TRBV11-3 and TRBJ1-2; D unresolved. There are 13 residues in the CDR3. The germline V gene encodes CDR1 SGHNT and CDR2 YENEEA. Deletions cut 3 bases from V and 2 bases from J, with 7 bases between.

This clone was seen a single time. V gene TRBV30 combines with J gene TRBJ2-1; 14 bases fit TRBD2. The junction had 4 bases not matched to a gene; V was cut back by 2 bases and J by 4 bases. The CDR3 contains 16 residues. Germline V gene lookup returns CDR1 GTSNPN and CDR2 SVGIG (reference sequence). Here the CDR3 DNA reads TGTGCCTGGAGTCGACTAGCGGGGGGGCTTTACAATGAGCAGTTCTTC. This translates into CAWSRLAGGLYNEQFF.

The chain recombines TRBV29-1 with TRBJ2-7; 8 bases agree with TRBD2. There are 15 residues in the CDR3. Losses at the gene ends were 5 bases for V and 2 bases for J; bases not matched to a gene: 11. Germline lookup yields CDR1 SQVTM and CDR2 ANQGSEA. This CDR3 reads CSVQRGTGGTYEQYF. Here the CDR3 DNA reads TGCAGCGTTCAGAGGGGGACGGGAGGGACCTACGAGCAGTACTTC.

The V and J genes are TRBV2 and TRBJ2-3, with 7 bases that match TRBD2. The V gene's germline CDR1 is SNHLY and CDR2 FYNNEI. This CDR3 is 16 amino acids long. Trimming removed 0 bases from V and 2 bases from J; junction bases left unmatched: 5. CDR3 in amino acids: CASSEAWGGTTDTQYF. The CDR3 DNA is TGTGCCAGCAGTGAAGCGTGGGGGGGAACCACAGATACGCAGTATTTT.

This clone turned up a few times. The rearrangement joins TRBV7-2 to TRBJ1-2; no reliable D call. The CDR3 sequence is 15 residues long. Per germline, CDR1 SGHTA and CDR2 FQGNSA. V was pared by 5 bases and J by 4 bases, with 17 bases between. The CDR3 DNA follows: TGTGCCAGCAGCGAAGGAGGACGGACTATCTATGGCTACACCTTC. Amino acids: CASSEGGRTIYGYTF.

This clone was detected only a few times. CDR3 region: CASSLSARGREQYF. The CDR3 DNA reads as TGTGCCAGCAGCTTAAGCGCCAGGGGGCGAGAGCAGTACTTC. The chain uses TRBV7-3 and TRBJ2-7; TRBD1 aligns across 8 bases. In germline, CDR1 is SGHTA, CDR2 FQGTGA. The CDR3 sequence is 14 residues long. J lost 7 bases, V lost 1 base, and 6 bases had no gene match.

V and J are TRBV4-1 and TRBJ2-7, with 15 bases matching TRBD2. With 5 bases clipped from V and 3 bases from J, the junction kept 5 bases outside the gene matches. Germline CDR1 and CDR2: MGHRA and YSYEKL. The CDR3 has 16 residues. The CDR3 protein is CASSRGLAGGYYEQYF. CDR3 sequence (DNA): TGCGCCAGCAGCAGGGGACTAGCGGGGGGCTACTACGAGCAGTACTTC.

This chain connects TRBV28 to TRBJ2-7, with 9 nucleotides matching TRBD1. V gave up 5 bases and J gave up 9 bases; unmatched junction bases: 11. Germline-derived CDR1 and CDR2 are MDHEN and SYDVKM. CDR3 length: 14 amino acids. The DNA for the CDR3 is TGTGCCAGCAGTGACGGGACAGGGTTTGGTGGGCAGTACTTC. Amino acid sequence: CASSDGTGFGGQYF.

The chain couples TRBV15 to TRBJ2-4, with a possible D match to TRBD1 (6 bases). This CDR3 spans 16 amino acids. From germline, CDR1 is LNHNV and CDR2 YYDKDF (reference sequence). The V end lost 1 base, the J end lost 5 bases, and 15 bases lay between the germline ends. CDR3 region: CATSRGGQGTQNIQYF. Written as DNA, the CDR3 is TGTGCCACCAGCAGAGGGGGTCAGGGGACCCAAAACATTCAGTACTTC.